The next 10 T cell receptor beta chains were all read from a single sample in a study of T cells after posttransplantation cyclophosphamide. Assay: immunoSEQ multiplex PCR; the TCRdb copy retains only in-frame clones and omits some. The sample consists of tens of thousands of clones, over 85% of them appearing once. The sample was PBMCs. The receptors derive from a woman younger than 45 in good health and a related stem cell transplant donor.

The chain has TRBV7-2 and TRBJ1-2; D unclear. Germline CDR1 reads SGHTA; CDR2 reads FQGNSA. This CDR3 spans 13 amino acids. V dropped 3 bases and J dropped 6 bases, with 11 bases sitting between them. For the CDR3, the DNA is TGTGCCAGCAGCTTGGGCAGGCGTGATGGCTACACCTTC. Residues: CASSLGRRDGYTF.

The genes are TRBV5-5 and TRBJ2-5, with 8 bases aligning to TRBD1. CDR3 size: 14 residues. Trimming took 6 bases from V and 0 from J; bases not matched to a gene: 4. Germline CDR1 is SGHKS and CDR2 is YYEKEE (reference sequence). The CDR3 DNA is TGTGCCAGCACCCGGACAGGGTACCAAGAGACCCAGTACTTC. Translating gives CASTRTGYQETQYF.

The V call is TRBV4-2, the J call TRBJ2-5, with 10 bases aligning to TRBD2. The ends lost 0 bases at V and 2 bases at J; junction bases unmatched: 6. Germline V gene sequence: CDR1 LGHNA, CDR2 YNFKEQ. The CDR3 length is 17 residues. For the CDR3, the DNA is TGTGCCAGCAGCCAAGATGCAGCGGGGGGGAAACAAGAGACCCAGTACTTC. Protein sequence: CASSQDAAGGKQETQYF.

This chain's CDR3 is CASSEYTEAFF. The CDR3 DNA is TGTGCCAGCAGTGAATACACTGAAGCTTTCTTT. The chain carries TRBV25-1 and TRBJ1-1, with D unclear. CDR1 is MGHDK and CDR2 is SYGVNS in the germline V gene. The CDR3 extends over 11 amino acids. The V and J ends lost 0 bases and 4 bases respectively, with 0 bases between them.

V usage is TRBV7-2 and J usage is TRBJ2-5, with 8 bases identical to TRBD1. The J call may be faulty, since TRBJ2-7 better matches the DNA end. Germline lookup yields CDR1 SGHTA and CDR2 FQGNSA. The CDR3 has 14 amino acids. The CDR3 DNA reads TGTGCCAGCAGCCGGGACAGGAGCTCCTACGAGCAGTACTTC. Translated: CASSRDRSSYEQYF.

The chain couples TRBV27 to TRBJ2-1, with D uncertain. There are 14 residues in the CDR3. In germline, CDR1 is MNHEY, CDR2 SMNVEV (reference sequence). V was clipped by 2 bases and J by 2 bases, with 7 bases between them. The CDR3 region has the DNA TGTGCCAGCAGTTTAGACTTCCCCTACAATGAGCAGTTCTTC. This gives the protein CASSLDFPYNEQFF.

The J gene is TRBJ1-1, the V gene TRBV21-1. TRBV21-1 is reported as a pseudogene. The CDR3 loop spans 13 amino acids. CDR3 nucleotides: TGTGCCAGCAGCACCCGAAGGGACCGTGAAGCTTTCTTT. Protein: CASSTRRDREAFF.

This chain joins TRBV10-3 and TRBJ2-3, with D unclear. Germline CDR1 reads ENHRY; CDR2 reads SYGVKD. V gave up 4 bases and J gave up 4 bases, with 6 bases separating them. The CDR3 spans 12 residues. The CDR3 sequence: CAISAMADTQYF. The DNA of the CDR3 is TGTGCCATCAGTGCCATGGCAGATACGCAGTATTTT.

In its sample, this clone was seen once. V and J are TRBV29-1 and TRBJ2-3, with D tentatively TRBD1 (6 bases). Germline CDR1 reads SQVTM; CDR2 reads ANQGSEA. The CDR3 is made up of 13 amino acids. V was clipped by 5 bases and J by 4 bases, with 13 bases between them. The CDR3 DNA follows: TGCAGCGTTTATGATGGGGGCCCAGATACGCAGTATTTT. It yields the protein CSVYDGGPDTQYF.

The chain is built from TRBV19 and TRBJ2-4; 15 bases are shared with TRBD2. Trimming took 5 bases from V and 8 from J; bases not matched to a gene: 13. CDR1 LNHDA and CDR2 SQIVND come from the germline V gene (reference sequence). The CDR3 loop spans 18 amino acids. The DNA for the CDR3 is TGTGCCAGTAGTTTCCAAGGACTAGCGGGGGGGAGTCGGGACATTCAGTACTTC. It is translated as CASSFQGLAGGSRDIQYF.